The present TCR beta chain was sequenced within a study of blood T cell repertoires in COVID-19. Overall study: Whether acute or convalescent, the COVID-19 samples came from the United States, Italy and Spain.

Using immunoSEQ multiplex PCR, the repertoire was profiled, and TCRdb retains in-frame clones only, with some absent. The repertoire consists of some 250,000 clones, with 80% to 90% occurring once and the leading ten covering under 2.5%. This TCR was sampled from a woman in her forties or fifties who had recovered from COVID-19. The sequencing sample was made of PBMCs or T cells enriched from blood (not recorded which).

DNA for the CDR3: TGTGCCAGCAGTTTCTCTAGCAATCAGCCCCAGCATTTT. This gives the protein CASSFSSNQPQHF. This chain joins TRBV12-3 or TRBV12-4 and TRBJ1-5; D unclear. V lost 3 bases, J lost 0 bases, and 3 bases lay in between. The CDR3 contains 13 residues.